The next 12 T cell receptor beta chains were all read from a single sample in a study of blood T cell repertoires in COVID-19. The method was immunoSEQ multiplex PCR; TCRdb's version includes in-frame clones alone and lacks a portion of them. The sample shows fewer than 500,000 clones, about 89% of them seen only once. Sequencing was carried out using peripheral blood. The receptor set was obtained from a woman aged 25 to 39 with acute or convalescent COVID-19.

This clone was seen a few times. The chain is built from TRBV7-9 and TRBJ2-2, with 7 bases matching TRBD1. V was pared by 5 bases and J by 2 bases, with 11 bases of the junction left unmatched. This CDR3 has 17 residues. From germline, CDR1 is SEHNR and CDR2 FQNEAQ (reference sequence). In DNA, the CDR3 is TGTGCCAGCAGCCCAAGGGGGACAGAACAAAACACCGGGGAGCTGTTTTTT. Protein sequence: CASSPRGTEQNTGELFF.

V usage is TRBV5-1 and J usage is TRBJ2-6, with D maybe TRBD1 (6 bases). The V gene lost 4 bases and the J gene lost 2 bases, with 10 bases spanning the gap. The CDR3 has 15 residues. CDR1 SGHRS and CDR2 YFSETQ come from the germline V gene. CDR3 bases: TGCGCCAGCAGCGCCAGGGGAACTGGGGCCAACGTCCTGACTTTC. It specifies CASSARGTGANVLTF.

This rearrangement joins TRBV5-3 to TRBJ1-2; D is possibly TRBD1 (5 bases). TRBV5-3 is marked as an open reading frame, function uncertain. The CDR3 totals 15 residues. The V end lost 6 bases, the J end lost 1 base, and 16 bases lay between the germline ends. The CDR3 protein is CARTTSLTVNYGYTF. In DNA, the CDR3 is TGTGCCAGAACCACTAGCCTGACAGTTAACTATGGCTACACCTTC.

This clone was detected a few times. CDR3 residues: CASSTEQGTSTDTQYF. CDR3 nucleotides: TGTGCCAGCAGCACGGAACAGGGCACTAGCACAGATACGCAGTATTTT. The chain employs TRBV7-9 and TRBJ2-3; D may be TRBD1 (6 bases). CDR3 length: 16 residues. Trimming removed 5 bases from V and 0 bases from J, with 15 bases in between. The germline CDR1 and CDR2 sequences are SEHNR and FQNEAQ (reference sequence).

The chain joins TRBV6-5 to TRBJ1-6; possibly TRBD1 for D (6 bases). This CDR3 region has 15 residues. V was trimmed by 0 bases and J by 7 bases, leaving 10 bases between them. The germline gives CDR1 MNHEY, CDR2 SVGAGI. The CDR3 DNA reads TGTGCCAGCAGTTACTCGATACAGGGAAATTCACCCCTCCACTTT. It specifies CASSYSIQGNSPLHF.

V gene TRBV28 combines with J gene TRBJ2-2; 11 bases fit TRBD2. Germline assignment: CDR1 MDHEN and CDR2 SYDVKM. This CDR3 spans 15 amino acids. Trimming took 6 bases from V and 6 from J; bases not matched to a gene: 6. CDR3 nucleotide sequence: TGTGCCAGCAGCCGTAGCGGGGGGGCTGCCGGGGAGCTGTTTTTT. It yields the protein CASSRSGGAAGELFF.

V gene TRBV4-1 combines with J gene TRBJ1-2; 7 positions agree with TRBD1. The CDR3 loop spans 16 amino acids. The V segment lost 0 bases and the J segment 4 bases; nucleotides outside the gene matches: 8. The germline V gene encodes CDR1 MGHRA and CDR2 YSYEKL. CDR3 residues: CASSQDLDRDGYGYTF. In DNA form, the CDR3 reads TGCGCCAGCAGCCAAGACCTCGACAGGGATGGCTATGGCTACACCTTC.

As regards this clone: The missing conserved phenylalanine or tryptophan at the end of this CDR3 makes a read error likely. The chain combines TRBV9 with TRBJ2-7, with D uncertain. This CDR3 comprises 14 residues. CDR1 SGDLS and CDR2 YYNGEE come from the germline V gene. The V end was cut by 0 bases, the J end by 2 bases, with 9 bases between. This CDR3 is CASSVGAEPYEQYL. CDR3 nucleotides: TGTGCCAGCAGCGTAGGTGCGGAGCCCTACGAGCAGTACCTC.

The chain combines TRBV18 with TRBJ2-7; 7 bases are a match to TRBD1. In germline, CDR1 is KGHSH, CDR2 LQKENI. The CDR3 is 14 amino acids. V lost 6 bases, J lost 3 bases, and 8 bases stayed unmatched. CDR3 sequence reads: CASSSGQGDYEQYF. Written as DNA, the CDR3 is TGTGCCAGCTCGTCGGGGCAGGGGGACTACGAGCAGTACTTC.

This clone was counted a single time. The chain links TRBV11-1 to TRBJ1-1; 7 bases fit TRBD1. The junction had 13 bases not matched to a gene; V was cut back by 5 bases and J by 7 bases. The CDR3 is 15 residues long. CDR1 and CDR2 from the germline V gene are SGHAT and FQDESV (reference sequence). CDR3 nucleotides: TGTGCCAGCAGCCTCCAGGGGGTTAACCCTAATGAAGCTTTCTTT. It codes for CASSLQGVNPNEAFF.

V gene TRBV18 combines with J gene TRBJ2-5; D perhaps matches TRBD1 (5 bases). Between the trimmed V and J ends, which lost 8 bases and 2 bases, there was a span of 9 bases. This CDR3 contains 12 residues. In germline, CDR1 is KGHSH, CDR2 LQKENI. Written as DNA, the CDR3 is TGTGCCAGCCCCGACAGTCAAGAGACCCAGTACTTC. As protein: CASPDSQETQYF.

The chain recombines TRBV7-3 with TRBJ2-2; 10 positions agree with TRBD1. The germline gives CDR1 SGHTA, CDR2 FQGTGA. After removal of 5 bases from V and 8 bases from J, the junction contained 8 bases not matched to a gene. The CDR3 is 15 amino acids. CDR3 bases: TGTGCCAGCAGCCCCCGGGACAGGGGTACAGGGGAGCTGTTTTTT. Translation gives CASSPRDRGTGELFF.